The 18 T cell receptor beta chains presented below share a single source sample, sequenced in a study of blood T cell repertoires in COVID-19. TCRdb's table, derived via immunoSEQ multiplex PCR, lists solely in-frame clones and lacks some. The sample comprises 280,000 or so clones, less than 85% of which are singletons, and around 2.5% rests with the top ten. The material sequenced was PBMCs or T cells enriched from blood (not recorded which). These receptor sequences come from a woman aged 50 to 60 who had recovered from COVID-19.

The rearrangement links TRBV6-5 to TRBJ1-5; D is uncertain. The germline V and J ends were trimmed by 5 bases and 5 bases, with 10 bases remaining between them. Germline V gene data show CDR1 as MNHEY and CDR2 as SVGAGI. This CDR3 region has 13 residues. CDR3 coding DNA: TGTGCCAGCAGTCCGGAGGCGTATCAGCCCCAGCATTTT. Residues: CASSPEAYQPQHF.

This rearrangement joins TRBV19 to TRBJ2-6; TRBD1 matches 8 bases. The CDR3 runs 17 residues. V shed 5 bases and J 0 bases; nucleotides not matched to a gene: 6. CDR1 is LNHDA, CDR2 SQIVND, per germline (reference sequence). CDR3 sequence (DNA): TGTGCCAGTAGTCGTGGGACAGGATACTCTGGGGCCAACGTCCTGACTTTC. The encoded protein is CASSRGTGYSGANVLTF.

This sequence joins TRBV12-3 or TRBV12-4 and TRBJ1-2; D is ambiguous. The CDR3 runs to 13 residues. The V and J ends lost 5 bases and 2 bases respectively, with 9 bases between them. CDR3 sequence: CASSPQENYGYTF. CDR3 nucleotides: TGTGCCAGCAGTCCCCAGGAAAACTATGGCTACACCTTC.

This chain connects TRBV14 to TRBJ1-2; D remains ambiguous. From germline, CDR1 is SGHDN and CDR2 FVKESK. V lost 8 bases, J lost 5 bases, and 9 bases lay in between. The CDR3 extends over 11 amino acids. The CDR3 DNA reads as TGTGCCAGCGGGCGCGGGTATGGCTACACCTTC. Translating it yields CASGRGYGYTF.

A single count supports this clone. This sequence joins TRBV5-4 and TRBJ2-5; 11 positions agree with TRBD2. CDR3 length equals 14 residues. Unmatched junction bases numbered 2, after V lost 4 bases and J lost 3 bases. The V gene's germline CDR1 is SGHNT and CDR2 YYREEE (reference sequence). CDR3 DNA: TGTGCCAGCAGCCCGGGACTAGCGGAAGAGACCCAGTACTTC. Protein product: CASSPGLAEETQYF.

V usage is TRBV5-5 and J usage is TRBJ2-2; no reliable D call. CDR1 and CDR2 (germline): SGHKS, YYEKEE (reference sequence). There are 15 residues in the CDR3. V lost 3 bases to trimming and J lost 4 bases, with 13 bases between them. The CDR3 bases are TGTGCCAGCAGCTCCATTGTGATAGCCACCGGGGAGCTGTTTTTT. Its translation: CASSSIVIATGELFF.

CDR3: CASSILGGSAADTQYF. CDR3 coding DNA: TGCGCCAGCAGCATCCTTGGTGGGTCGGCGGCGGATACGCAGTATTTT. V usage is TRBV5-1 and J usage is TRBJ2-3; no clear D gene. Trimming took off 4 bases at V and 6 bases at J, with 21 bases between the two ends. CDR3 length: 16 residues. Germline CDR1 SGHRS, CDR2 YFSETQ.

This clone was found a few times. The chain uses TRBV5-6 and TRBJ2-1; 9 nucleotides align to TRBD1. The junction had 10 bases not matched to a gene; V was cut back by 0 bases and J by 9 bases. The CDR3 runs 16 residues. Germline CDR1 and CDR2: SGHDT and YYEEEE. The CDR3 sequence: CASSLVGDRVFTEQFF. Here the CDR3 DNA reads TGTGCCAGCAGCTTGGTAGGGGACAGGGTCTTTACTGAGCAGTTCTTC.

In this sample, this clone turned up a few times. This sequence joins TRBV5-1 and TRBJ1-1; maybe TRBD1 (6 bases). In germline, CDR1 is SGHRS, CDR2 YFSETQ. CDR3 size: 13 residues. Trimming cost V 5 bases and J 6 bases, with 14 bases left between them. The CDR3 here is CASRRAGDAEAFF. Written as DNA, the CDR3 is TGCGCCAGCAGGAGGGCAGGGGATGCTGAAGCTTTCTTT.

The chain employs TRBV3-1 (or the pseudogene TRBV3-2) and TRBJ1-2; a weak D match, TRBD1 (5 bases). The CDR3 has 14 residues. Trimming took off 1 base at V and 5 bases at J, with 11 bases between the two ends. Germline assignment: CDR1 LGHDT and CDR2 YNNKEL (reference sequence). The CDR3 loop reads CASSQVSGDYGYTF. CDR3 bases: TGTGCCAGCAGCCAAGTCTCGGGGGATTATGGCTACACCTTC.

This chain joins TRBV7-8 and TRBJ2-7, with 11 bases lining up with TRBD2. V gave up 1 base and J gave up 3 bases; unmatched junction bases: 20. The CDR3 loop spans 21 amino acids. Germline lookup yields CDR1 SGHVS and CDR2 FQNEAQ. The CDR3 region is CASSLVGLGLLLAGGDYEQYF. The CDR3 nucleotides read TGTGCCAGCAGCTTAGTCGGCTTGGGTCTTCTTCTAGCGGGAGGAGACTACGAGCAGTACTTC.

This chain uses TRBV24-1 with TRBJ1-5; 12 bases align to TRBD1. This CDR3 contains 16 residues. The trim removed 6 bases at V and 7 bases at J, leaving 9 bases unmatched. CDR1 is KGHDR and CDR2 is SFDVKD in the germline V gene. This CDR3 reads CATSSSGTGGGQPQHF. The CDR3 region has the DNA TGTGCCACCAGTTCATCAGGGACAGGGGGCGGACAGCCCCAGCATTTT.

This chain uses TRBV5-8 with TRBJ1-1, with TRBD1 matching over 7 bases. The CDR3 extends over 14 amino acids. Trimming at V came to 1 base and at J to 7 bases, leaving 7 bases not matched to a gene. CDR1 is SGHTS and CDR2 is YDEGEE in the germline V gene. The CDR3 protein is CASSLLQGLGEAFF. In DNA, the CDR3 is TGTGCCAGCAGCTTGTTACAGGGGCTCGGTGAAGCTTTCTTT.

This sequence joins TRBV7-3 and TRBJ2-2; D might be TRBD1 (5 bases). V gave up 0 bases and J gave up 1 base, with 12 bases separating them. CDR3 length equals 17 residues. Germline V gene lookup returns CDR1 SGHTA and CDR2 FQGTGA. CDR3 coding DNA: TGTGCCAGCAGCTTAACGCCTAATCAGGGGAACACCGGGGAGCTGTTTTTT. Its protein product is CASSLTPNQGNTGELFF.

This clone was seen only once. The chain uses TRBV30 and TRBJ2-7; tentatively, D is TRBD2 (5 bases). The CDR3 has 12 amino acids. CDR1 and CDR2 (germline): GTSNPN, SVGIG (reference sequence). Trimming took off 3 bases at V and 2 bases at J, with 8 bases between the two ends. The CDR3 sequence: CAWSASTYEQYF. DNA for the CDR3: TGTGCCTGGAGCGCTAGCACCTACGAGCAGTACTTC.

In its sample, this clone was seen a few times. The chain is built from TRBV3-1 (or the pseudogene TRBV3-2) and TRBJ1-5, with D maybe TRBD1 (5 bases). The CDR3 loop spans 13 amino acids. From germline, CDR1 is LGHDT and CDR2 YNNKEL (reference sequence). With 3 bases removed from V and 6 bases from J, the gap between germline ends came to 9 bases. The DNA of the CDR3 is TGTGCCAGCAGCCAGTCGGGGGGTCAGCCCCAGCATTTT. Amino acid sequence: CASSQSGGQPQHF.

The chain employs TRBV15 and TRBJ1-5, with a tentative D call TRBD1 (5 bases). Germline V lookup: CDR1 LNHNV, CDR2 YYDKDF (reference sequence). The CDR3 is 16 residues long. V lost 2 bases to trimming and J lost 0 bases, with 11 bases between them. The CDR3 loop reads CATSRSQGISNQPQHF. DNA of the CDR3: TGTGCCACCAGCAGATCTCAGGGAATTAGCAATCAGCCCCAGCATTTT.

The rearrangement joins TRBV19 to TRBJ2-1; 11 bases map to TRBD2. Germline lookup yields CDR1 LNHDA and CDR2 SQIVND (reference sequence). The J segment lost 8 bases and the V segment lost 4 bases, leaving 10 bases of the junction unmatched. The CDR3 consists of 16 residues. CDR3 nucleotide sequence: TGTGCCAGTAGTACCCCTAGCGGGGGGCAGGTGGATGAGCAGTTCTTC. This translates into CASSTPSGGQVDEQFF.